The 6 T cell receptor beta chains given below trace back to one sample, sequenced in a study of T cells in Graves' hyperthyroidism and ophthalmopathy. RNA transcripts gave rise to amplified TCR beta CDR3 regions. Primed by the HTBI set, a first-round RT-PCR was run on the TCR CDR3. TCRdb reprocessed the multiplex PCR reads via MiXCR and lists one record per CDR3 protein. This table holds fewer than 450,000 distinct CDR3 sequences, 12% to 15% found once. Material for sequencing was blood. Source of these receptors: an older woman with Graves' ophthalmopathy.

The chain links TRBV9 to TRBJ2-2, with no clear D. The CDR3 runs 15 residues. Looked up from germline, CDR1 is SGDLS and CDR2 is YYNGEE. V lost 6 bases to trimming and J lost 5 bases, with 17 bases between them. The CDR3 is CASTLRSSGTGELFF. In DNA form, the CDR3 reads TGTGCCAGCACCCTTCGGAGCTCTGGTACCGGGGAGCTGTTTTTT.

For this clonotype: A much larger clone sits a single nucleotide away, making a read error possible. This is likely a read error, given that the CDR3 carries no conserved phenylalanine or tryptophan at its end. The chain is built from TRBV7-7 and TRBJ2-7, with D possibly matching TRBD1 (5 bases). This CDR3 spans 18 amino acids. Trimming cost V 1 base and J 5 bases, with 24 bases left between them. CDR1 and CDR2 from the germline V gene are SSHAT and FNYEAQ (reference sequence). The CDR3 loop reads CASSLVMDGAGRSHEQYL. As DNA, the CDR3 is TGTGCCAGCAGCTTAGTAATGGATGGGGCAGGGCGGTCCCACGAGCAGTACCTC.

This clonotype was recorded at least ten times. The chain combines TRBV28 with TRBJ2-2; TRBD1 agrees at 9 bases. The CDR3 totals 15 residues. The ends lost 7 bases at V and 5 bases at J; junction bases unmatched: 8. Germline V gene sequence: CDR1 MDHEN, CDR2 SYDVKM. The CDR3 sequence: CASTLGQGRTGELFF. In nucleotides, the CDR3 is TGTGCCAGCACTCTAGGACAGGGGCGAACCGGGGAGCTGTTTTTT.

Ten or more counts support this clonotype. The chain couples TRBV5-1 to TRBJ1-6; D possibly corresponds to TRBD1 (5 bases). The germline V and J ends were trimmed by 3 bases and 7 bases, with 14 bases remaining between them. The CDR3 has 15 residues. Germline-derived CDR1 and CDR2 are SGHRS and YFSETQ. CDR3 protein: CASSSRDGENSPLHF. DNA of the CDR3: TGCGCCAGCAGCTCCAGGGACGGAGAAAATTCACCCCTCCACTTT.

Ten or more counts support this clonotype. The gene calls are TRBV3-1 and TRBJ1-2, with TRBD1 matching over 9 bases. Germline trimming cut 6 bases from V and 7 bases from J; bases unmatched to any gene: 9. This CDR3 is built from 14 residues. The germline V gene encodes CDR1 LGHDT and CDR2 YNNKEL (reference sequence). The CDR3: CASSQYRGRGGYTF. The CDR3 DNA reads TGTGCCAGCAGTCAATACAGGGGGCGCGGTGGCTACACCTTC.

This clonotype has a handful of counts. The chain uses TRBV20-1 and TRBJ2-3, with 10 bases lining up with TRBD2. The CDR3 covers 15 residues. Losses at the gene ends were 6 bases for V and 2 bases for J; bases not matched to a gene: 8. The V gene's germline CDR1 is DFQATT and CDR2 SNEGSKA (reference sequence). The CDR3 DNA follows: TGCAGTGCATTCAGCGGGGGGGCCCTCACAGATACGCAGTATTTT. The encoded protein is CSAFSGGALTDTQYF.